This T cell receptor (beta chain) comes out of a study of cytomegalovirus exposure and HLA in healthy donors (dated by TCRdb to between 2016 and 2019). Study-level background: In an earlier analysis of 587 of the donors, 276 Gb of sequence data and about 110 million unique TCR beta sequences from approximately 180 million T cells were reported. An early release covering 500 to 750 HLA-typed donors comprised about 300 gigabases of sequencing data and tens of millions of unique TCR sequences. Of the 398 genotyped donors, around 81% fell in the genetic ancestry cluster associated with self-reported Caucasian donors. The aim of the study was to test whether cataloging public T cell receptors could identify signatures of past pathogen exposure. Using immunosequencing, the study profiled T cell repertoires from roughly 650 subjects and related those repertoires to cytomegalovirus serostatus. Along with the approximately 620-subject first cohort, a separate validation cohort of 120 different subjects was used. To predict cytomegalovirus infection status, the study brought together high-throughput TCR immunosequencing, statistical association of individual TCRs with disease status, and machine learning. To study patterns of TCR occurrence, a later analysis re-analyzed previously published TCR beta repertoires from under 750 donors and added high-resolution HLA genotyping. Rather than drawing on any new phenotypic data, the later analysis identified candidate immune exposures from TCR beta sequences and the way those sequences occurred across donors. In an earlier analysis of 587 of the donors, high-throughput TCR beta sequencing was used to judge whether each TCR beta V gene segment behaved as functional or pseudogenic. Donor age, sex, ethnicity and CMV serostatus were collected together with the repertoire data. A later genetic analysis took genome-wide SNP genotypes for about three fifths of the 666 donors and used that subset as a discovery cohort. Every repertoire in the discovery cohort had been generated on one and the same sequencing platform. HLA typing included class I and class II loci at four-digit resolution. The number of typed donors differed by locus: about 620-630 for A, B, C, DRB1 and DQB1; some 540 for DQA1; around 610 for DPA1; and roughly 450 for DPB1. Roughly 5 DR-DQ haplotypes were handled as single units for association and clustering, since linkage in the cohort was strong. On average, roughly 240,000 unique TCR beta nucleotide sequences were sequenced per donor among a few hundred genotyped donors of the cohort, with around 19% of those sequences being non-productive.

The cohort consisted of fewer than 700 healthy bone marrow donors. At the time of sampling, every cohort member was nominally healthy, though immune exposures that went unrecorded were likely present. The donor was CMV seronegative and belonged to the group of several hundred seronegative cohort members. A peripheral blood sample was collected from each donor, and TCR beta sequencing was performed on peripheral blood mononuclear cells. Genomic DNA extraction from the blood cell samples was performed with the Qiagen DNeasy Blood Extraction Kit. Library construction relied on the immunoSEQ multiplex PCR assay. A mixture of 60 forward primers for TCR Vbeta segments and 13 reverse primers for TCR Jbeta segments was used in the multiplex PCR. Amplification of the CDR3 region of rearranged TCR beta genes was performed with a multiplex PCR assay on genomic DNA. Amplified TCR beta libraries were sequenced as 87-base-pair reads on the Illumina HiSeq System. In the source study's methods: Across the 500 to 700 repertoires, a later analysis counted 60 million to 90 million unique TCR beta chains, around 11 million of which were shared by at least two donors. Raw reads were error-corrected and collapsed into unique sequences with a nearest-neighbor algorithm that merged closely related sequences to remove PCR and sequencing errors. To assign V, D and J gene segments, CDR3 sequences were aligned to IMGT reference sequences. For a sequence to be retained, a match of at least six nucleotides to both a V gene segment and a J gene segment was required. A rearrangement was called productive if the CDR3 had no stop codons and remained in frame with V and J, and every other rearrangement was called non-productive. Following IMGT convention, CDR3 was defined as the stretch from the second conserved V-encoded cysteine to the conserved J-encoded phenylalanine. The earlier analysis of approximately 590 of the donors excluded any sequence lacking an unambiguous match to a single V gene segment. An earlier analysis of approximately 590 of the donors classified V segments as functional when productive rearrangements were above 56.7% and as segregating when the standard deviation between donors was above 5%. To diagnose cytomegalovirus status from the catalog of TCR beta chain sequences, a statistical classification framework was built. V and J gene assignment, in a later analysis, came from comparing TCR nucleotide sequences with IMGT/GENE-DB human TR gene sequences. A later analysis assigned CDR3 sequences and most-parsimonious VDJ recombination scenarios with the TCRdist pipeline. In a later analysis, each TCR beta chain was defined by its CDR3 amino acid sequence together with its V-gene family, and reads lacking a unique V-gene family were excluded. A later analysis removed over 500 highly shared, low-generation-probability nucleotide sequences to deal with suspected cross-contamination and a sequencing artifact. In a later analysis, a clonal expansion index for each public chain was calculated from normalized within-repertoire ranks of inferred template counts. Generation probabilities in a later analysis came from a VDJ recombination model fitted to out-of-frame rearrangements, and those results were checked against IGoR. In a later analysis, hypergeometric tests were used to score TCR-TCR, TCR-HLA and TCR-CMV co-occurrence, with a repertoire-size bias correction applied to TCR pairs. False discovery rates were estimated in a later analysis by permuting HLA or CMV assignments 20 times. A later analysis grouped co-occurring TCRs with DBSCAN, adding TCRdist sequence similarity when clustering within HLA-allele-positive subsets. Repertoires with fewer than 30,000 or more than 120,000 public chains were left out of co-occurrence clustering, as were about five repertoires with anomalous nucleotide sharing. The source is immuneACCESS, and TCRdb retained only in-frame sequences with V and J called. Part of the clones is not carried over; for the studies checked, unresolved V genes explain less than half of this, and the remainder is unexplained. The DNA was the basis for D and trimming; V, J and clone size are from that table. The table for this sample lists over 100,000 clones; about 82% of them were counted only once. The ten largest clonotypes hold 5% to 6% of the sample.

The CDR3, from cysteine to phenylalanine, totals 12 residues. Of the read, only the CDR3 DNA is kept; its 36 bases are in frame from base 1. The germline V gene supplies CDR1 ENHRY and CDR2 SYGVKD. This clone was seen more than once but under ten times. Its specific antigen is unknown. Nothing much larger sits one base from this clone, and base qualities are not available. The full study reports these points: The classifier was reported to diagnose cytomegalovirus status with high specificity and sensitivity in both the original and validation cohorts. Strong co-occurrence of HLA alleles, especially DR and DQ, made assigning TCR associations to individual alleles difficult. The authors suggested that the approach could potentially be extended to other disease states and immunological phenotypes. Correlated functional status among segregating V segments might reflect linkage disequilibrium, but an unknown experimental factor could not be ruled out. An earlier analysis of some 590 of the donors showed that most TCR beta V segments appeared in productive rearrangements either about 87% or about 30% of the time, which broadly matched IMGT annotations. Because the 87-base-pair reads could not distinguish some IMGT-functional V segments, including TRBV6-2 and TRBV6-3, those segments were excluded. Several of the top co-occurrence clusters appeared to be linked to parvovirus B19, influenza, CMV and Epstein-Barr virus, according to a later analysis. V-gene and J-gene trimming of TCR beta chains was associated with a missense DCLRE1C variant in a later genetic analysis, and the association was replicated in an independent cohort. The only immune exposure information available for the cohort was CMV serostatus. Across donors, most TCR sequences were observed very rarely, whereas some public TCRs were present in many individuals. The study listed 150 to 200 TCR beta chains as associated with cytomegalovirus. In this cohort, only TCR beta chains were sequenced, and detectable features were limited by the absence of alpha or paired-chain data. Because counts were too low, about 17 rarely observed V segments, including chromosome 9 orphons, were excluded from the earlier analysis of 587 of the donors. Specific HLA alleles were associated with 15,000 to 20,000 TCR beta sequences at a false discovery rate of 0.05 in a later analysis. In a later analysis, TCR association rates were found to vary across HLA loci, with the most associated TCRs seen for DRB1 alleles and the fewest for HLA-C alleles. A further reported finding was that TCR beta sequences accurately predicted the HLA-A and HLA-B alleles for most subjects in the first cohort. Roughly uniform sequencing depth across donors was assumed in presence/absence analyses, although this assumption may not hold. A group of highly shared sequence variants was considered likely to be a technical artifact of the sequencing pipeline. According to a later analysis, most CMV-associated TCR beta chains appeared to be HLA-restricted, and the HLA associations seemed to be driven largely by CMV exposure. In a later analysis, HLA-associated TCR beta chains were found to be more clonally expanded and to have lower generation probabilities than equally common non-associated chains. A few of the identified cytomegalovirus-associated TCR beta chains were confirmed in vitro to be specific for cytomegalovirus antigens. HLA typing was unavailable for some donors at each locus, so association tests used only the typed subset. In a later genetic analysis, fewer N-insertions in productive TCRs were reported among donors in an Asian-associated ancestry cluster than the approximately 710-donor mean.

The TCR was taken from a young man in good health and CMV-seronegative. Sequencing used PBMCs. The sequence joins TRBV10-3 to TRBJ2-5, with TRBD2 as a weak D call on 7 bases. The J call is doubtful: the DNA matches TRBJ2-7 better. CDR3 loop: CAISAGGDEQYF. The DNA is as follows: TGTGCCATCAGTGCGGGGGGCGACGAGCAGTACTTC.